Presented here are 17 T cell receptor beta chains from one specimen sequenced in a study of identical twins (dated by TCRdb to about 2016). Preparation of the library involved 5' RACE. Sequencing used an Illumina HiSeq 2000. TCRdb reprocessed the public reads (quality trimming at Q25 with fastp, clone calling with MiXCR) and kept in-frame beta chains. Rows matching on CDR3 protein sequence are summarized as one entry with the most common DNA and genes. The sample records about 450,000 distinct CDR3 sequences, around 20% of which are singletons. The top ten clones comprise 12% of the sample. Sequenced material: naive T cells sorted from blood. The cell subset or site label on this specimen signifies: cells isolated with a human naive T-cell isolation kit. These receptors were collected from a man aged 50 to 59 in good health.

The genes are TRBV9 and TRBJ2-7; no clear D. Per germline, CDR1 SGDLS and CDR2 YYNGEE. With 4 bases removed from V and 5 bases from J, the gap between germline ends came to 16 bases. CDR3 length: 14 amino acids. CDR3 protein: CASSPLSELDEQYF. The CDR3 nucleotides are TGTGCCAGCAGCCCTCTCTCGGAGCTGGACGAGCAGTACTTC.

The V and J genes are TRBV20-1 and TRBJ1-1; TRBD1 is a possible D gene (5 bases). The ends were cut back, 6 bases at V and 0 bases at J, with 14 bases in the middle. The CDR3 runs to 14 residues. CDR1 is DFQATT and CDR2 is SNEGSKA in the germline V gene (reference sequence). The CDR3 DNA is TGCAGTGCGGGGGTAAGGACGATGAACACTGAAGCTTTCTTT. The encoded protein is CSAGVRTMNTEAFF.

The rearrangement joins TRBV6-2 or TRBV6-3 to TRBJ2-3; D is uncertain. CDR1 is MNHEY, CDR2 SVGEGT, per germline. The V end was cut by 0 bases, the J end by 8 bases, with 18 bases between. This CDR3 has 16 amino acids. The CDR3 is CASSYSSPLLGGTQYF. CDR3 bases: TGTGCCAGCAGTTACTCGAGCCCTCTCCTCGGCGGTACGCAGTATTTT.

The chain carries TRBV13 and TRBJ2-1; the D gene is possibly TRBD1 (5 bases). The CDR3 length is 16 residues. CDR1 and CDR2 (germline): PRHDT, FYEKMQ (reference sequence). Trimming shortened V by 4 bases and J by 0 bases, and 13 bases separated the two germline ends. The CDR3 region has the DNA TGTGCCAGCAGCTCCCGGTGGGGCTTCTCCTACAATGAGCAGTTCTTC. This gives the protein CASSSRWGFSYNEQFF.

This CDR3 reads CASSLLAGASMGDTQYF. For the CDR3, the DNA is TGTGCCAGCAGTTTACTAGCGGGGGCCTCCATGGGAGATACGCAGTATTTT. V gene TRBV6-2 or TRBV6-3 combines with J gene TRBJ2-3; 11 bases are shared with TRBD2. The V and J ends lost 4 bases and 5 bases, in that order; junction bases with no gene match: 11. The CDR3 consists of 17 residues. Germline loops: CDR1 MNHEY, CDR2 SVGEGT.

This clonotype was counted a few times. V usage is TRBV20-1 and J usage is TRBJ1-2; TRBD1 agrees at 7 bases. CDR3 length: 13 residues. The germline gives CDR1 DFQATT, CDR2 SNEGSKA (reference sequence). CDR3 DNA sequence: TGCAGGCCCGAAAGACAGGGAGGGGATGGCTACACCTTC. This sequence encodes CRPERQGGDGYTF.

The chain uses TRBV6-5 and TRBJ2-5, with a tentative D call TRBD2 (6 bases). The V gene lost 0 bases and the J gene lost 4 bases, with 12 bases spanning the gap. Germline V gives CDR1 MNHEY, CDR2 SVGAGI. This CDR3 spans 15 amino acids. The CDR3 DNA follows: TGTGCCAGCAGTTACTCGGGACTGACAGCAGAGACCCAGTACTTC. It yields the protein CASSYSGLTAETQYF.

The CDR3 bases are TGCGCCAGCAGCTTGGTGTCAGGGGGTATTAATGAGCAGTTCTTC. Translation gives CASSLVSGGINEQFF. The genes are TRBV5-1 and TRBJ2-1, with 7 bases matching TRBD1. The CDR3 spans 15 residues. The junction had 7 bases not matched to a gene; V was cut back by 0 bases and J by 7 bases. Germline V gene sequence: CDR1 SGHRS, CDR2 YFSETQ.

The CDR3 nucleotides are TGTGCCAGCAGCTTAGGGGGATCCTCGGGGCCAAGGGAGACCCAGTACTTC. Translation gives CASSLGGSSGPRETQYF. The J gene is TRBJ2-5, the V gene TRBV11-2, with D perhaps matching TRBD1 or TRBD2 (5 bases each). V was pared by 1 base and J by 5 bases, with 20 bases between. CDR3 length equals 17 residues. Germline V gives CDR1 SGHAT, CDR2 FQNNGV. Variable domain in full (rest from reference TRBV11-2 and TRBJ2-5): EAGVAQSPRYKIIEKRQSVAFWCNPISGHATLYWYQQILGQGPKLLIQFQNNGVVDDSQLPKDRFSAERLKGVDSTLKIQPAKLEDSAVYLCASSLGGSSGPRETQYFGPGTRLLVL.

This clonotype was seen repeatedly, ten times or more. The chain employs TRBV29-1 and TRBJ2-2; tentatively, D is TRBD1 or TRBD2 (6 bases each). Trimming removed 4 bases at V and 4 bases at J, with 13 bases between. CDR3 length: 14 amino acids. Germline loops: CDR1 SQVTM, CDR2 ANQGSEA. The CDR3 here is CSVGGTQGTGELFF. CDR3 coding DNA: TGCAGCGTTGGCGGGACACAGGGCACCGGGGAGCTGTTTTTT.

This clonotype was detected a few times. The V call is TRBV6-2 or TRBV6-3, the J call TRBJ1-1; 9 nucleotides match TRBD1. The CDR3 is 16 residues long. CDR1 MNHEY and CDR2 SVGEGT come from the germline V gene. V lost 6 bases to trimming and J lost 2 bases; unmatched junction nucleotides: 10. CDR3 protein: CASSYQKGQGNTEAFF. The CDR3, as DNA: TGTGCCAGCAGCTACCAAAAGGGACAGGGTAACACTGAAGCTTTCTTT.

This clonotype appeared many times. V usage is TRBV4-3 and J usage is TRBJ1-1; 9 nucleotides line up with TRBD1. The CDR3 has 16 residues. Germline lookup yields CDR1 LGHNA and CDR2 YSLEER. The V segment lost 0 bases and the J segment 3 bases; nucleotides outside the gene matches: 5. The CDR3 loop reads CASSQEERTGDTEAFF. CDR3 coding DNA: TGCGCCAGCAGCCAAGAGGAGAGGACAGGGGACACTGAAGCTTTCTTT.

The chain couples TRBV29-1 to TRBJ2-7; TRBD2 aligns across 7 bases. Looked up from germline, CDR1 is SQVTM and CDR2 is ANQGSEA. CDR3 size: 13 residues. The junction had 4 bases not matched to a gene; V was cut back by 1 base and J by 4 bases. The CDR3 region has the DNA TGCAGCGTTGAAGCGACCGGGGGGTACGAGCAGTACTTC. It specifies CSVEATGGYEQYF.

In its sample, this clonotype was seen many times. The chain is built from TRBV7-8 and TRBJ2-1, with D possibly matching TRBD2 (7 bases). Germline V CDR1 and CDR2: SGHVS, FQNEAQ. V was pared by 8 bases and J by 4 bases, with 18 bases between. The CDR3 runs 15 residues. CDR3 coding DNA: TGTGCCAGCTCGCTAAGGGGGGGTCTTTACAATGAGCAGTTCTTC. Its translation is CASSLRGGLYNEQFF.

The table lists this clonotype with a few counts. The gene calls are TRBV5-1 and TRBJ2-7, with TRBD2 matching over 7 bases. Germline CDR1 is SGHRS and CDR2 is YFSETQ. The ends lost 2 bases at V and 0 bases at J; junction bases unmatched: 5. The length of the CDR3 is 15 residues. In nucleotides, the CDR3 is TGCGCCAGCAGCTTTCTACGGGAGGCCTCCTACGAGCAGTACTTC. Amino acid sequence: CASSFLREASYEQYF.

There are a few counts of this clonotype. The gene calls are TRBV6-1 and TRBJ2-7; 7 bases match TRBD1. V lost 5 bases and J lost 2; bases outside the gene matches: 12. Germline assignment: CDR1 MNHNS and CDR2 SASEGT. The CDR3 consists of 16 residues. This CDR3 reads CASSPRGWGPTYEQYF. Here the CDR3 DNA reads TGTGCCAGCAGTCCCAGGGGGTGGGGACCCACCTACGAGCAGTACTTC.

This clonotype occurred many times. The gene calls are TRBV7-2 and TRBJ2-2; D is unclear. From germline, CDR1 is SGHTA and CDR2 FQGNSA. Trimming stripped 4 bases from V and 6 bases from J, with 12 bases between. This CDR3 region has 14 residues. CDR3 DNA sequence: TGTGCCAGCAGCTCACCTTCTGGTTCCGGGGAGCTGTTTTTT. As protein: CASSSPSGSGELFF.